Described below is a single TCR beta chain sequence and its context. These data are taken from a study of blood T cell repertoires in COVID-19. Overall study: From the United States, Italy and Spain came samples of acute and convalescent COVID-19.

Germline assignment: CDR1 SGHRS and CDR2 YFSETQ. This CDR3 region has 18 residues. V shed 3 bases, J shed 0 bases, and the junction held 7 bases outside the gene matches. Original handling: Estimates of nucleated cell counts were drawn from the amplification of reference gene primers. The table came from immunoSEQ multiplex PCR; TCRdb's copy has only in-frame clones and leaves some out. That table furnishes V, J and clone size, whereas the DNA furnished D and trimming. The sample contains around 44,000 clones, about 90% of which appear only once. This receptor was obtained from a human donor in a cohort sampled during active COVID-19. The chain carries TRBV5-1 and TRBJ2-7; 15 bases are shared with TRBD2. Sequencing was performed on peripheral blood. CDR3 protein: CASSSYGTSGRSSYEQYF. The CDR3 DNA follows: TGCGCCAGCAGCTCCTACGGGACTAGCGGGAGGAGCTCCTACGAGCAGTACTTC. Filled out from reference TRBV5-1 and TRBJ2-7, the complete variable domain reads KAGVTQTPRYLIKTRGQQVTLSCSPISGHRSVSWYQQTPGQGLQFLFEYFSETQRNKGNFPGRFSGRQFSNSRSEMNVSTLELGDSALYLCASSSYGTSGRSSYEQYFGPGTRLTVT.